The 18 T cell receptor beta chains in this list originate from one sample, sequenced in a study of response to subunit inactivated influenza vaccine. In TCRdb, the RT-PCR reads were re-called with MiXCR into one record per CDR3 protein. This repertoire shows about 700,000 distinct CDR3 sequences, about 15% found once; its top ten account for around 7%. Sequenced here: PBMCs from blood, sampled 14 days before vaccination. The receptors shown here come from a man aged 50 to 59 who received an inactivated influenza vaccine.

This sequence joins TRBV28 and TRBJ2-5; unclear D gene. This CDR3 is 16 amino acids long. CDR1 is MDHEN, CDR2 SYDVKM, per germline. Between the trimmed V and J ends, which lost 6 bases and 0 bases, there was a span of 17 bases. The CDR3 sequence is CASSPPGSKYQETQYF. The CDR3 nucleotides read TGTGCCAGCAGCCCACCCGGATCTAAGTACCAAGAGACCCAGTACTTC.

The CDR3 is CASSWFQGSPTDTQYF. Here the CDR3 DNA reads TGCGCCAGCAGCTGGTTCCAGGGGTCTCCCACAGATACGCAGTATTTT. This sequence joins TRBV5-1 and TRBJ2-3, with TRBD1 as a possible D gene (6 bases). From germline, CDR1 is SGHRS and CDR2 YFSETQ. V was cut by 3 bases and J by 2 bases, with 16 bases left in between. The CDR3 runs 16 residues.

This clonotype was seen at least ten times. The V gene is TRBV5-5, the J gene TRBJ2-1, with TRBD2 identical over 8 bases. The CDR3 totals 15 residues. Germline V gene lookup returns CDR1 SGHKS and CDR2 YYEKEE (reference sequence). J lost 7 bases, V lost 3 bases, and 9 bases had no gene match. CDR3 in amino acids: CASSSETSGSNEQFF. The CDR3 coding sequence is TGTGCCAGCAGCTCGGAAACTAGCGGCAGTAATGAGCAGTTCTTC.

In its sample, this clonotype was seen a few times. The chain combines TRBV10-3 with TRBJ1-3; the match to TRBD1 covers 8 bases. With V trimmed by 9 bases and J by 2 bases, 3 bases remained unmatched. The CDR3 covers 13 residues. Germline V gives CDR1 ENHRY, CDR2 SYGVKD. The CDR3 coding sequence is TGTGCCATATCGGACAGGGCTGGAAACACCATATATTTT. This sequence encodes CAISDRAGNTIYF.

This clonotype has ten or more counts. J is TRBJ2-1 and V is TRBV12-3 or TRBV12-4, with D maybe TRBD2 (7 bases). V was trimmed by 0 bases and J by 6 bases, leaving 12 bases between them. There are 15 residues in the CDR3. The DNA of the CDR3 is TGTGCCAGCAGTTTAGCGGGGGGGCCTTCCAATGAGCAGTTCTTC. This sequence encodes CASSLAGGPSNEQFF.

This clonotype was observed at least ten times. This chain joins TRBV29-1 and TRBJ2-2, with 8 bases identical to TRBD1. CDR3 length: 13 residues. Losses at the gene ends were 6 bases for V and 4 bases for J; bases not matched to a gene: 4. Germline CDR1 reads SQVTM; CDR2 reads ANQGSEA. Here the CDR3 reads CSVGTGRTGELFF. In DNA form, the CDR3 reads TGCAGCGTGGGGACAGGTCGCACCGGGGAGCTGTTTTTT.

This clonotype was seen at least ten times. The rearrangement links TRBV5-1 to TRBJ1-4, with D possibly being TRBD1 (5 bases). This CDR3 is 15 amino acids long. The ends were cut back, 0 bases at V and 5 bases at J, with 11 bases in the middle. Germline assignment: CDR1 SGHRS and CDR2 YFSETQ. CDR3 in DNA: TGCGCCAGCAGCTTGGTACCAGGGTCGAATGAAAAACTGTTTTTT. This sequence encodes CASSLVPGSNEKLFF.

This clonotype appeared many times. In DNA, the CDR3 is TGTGCCAGCAGCCAAGGTATAGCGGCCGGAGAGACCCAGTACTTC. It encodes CASSQGIAAGETQYF. The chain carries TRBV3-1 and TRBJ2-5, with D tentatively TRBD2 (6 bases). The CDR3 loop spans 15 amino acids. Per germline, CDR1 LGHDT and CDR2 YNNKEL (reference sequence). V lost 1 base and J lost 4, with 13 bases in between.

The rearrangement links TRBV12-3 or TRBV12-4 to TRBJ1-2; 8 bases align to TRBD1. J was trimmed by 8 bases and V by 5 bases; bases with no gene match: 10. The CDR3 consists of 14 residues. CDR3 amino acids: CASSPRGQGQGYTF. The CDR3 DNA is TGTGCCAGCAGTCCCCGAGGACAGGGACAAGGCTACACCTTC.

This clonotype was counted only a few times. The gene calls are TRBV10-3 and TRBJ1-2; 8 nucleotides align to TRBD1. The germline gives CDR1 ENHRY, CDR2 SYGVKD. V gave up 0 bases and J gave up 7 bases; unmatched junction bases: 7. The CDR3 sequence is 15 residues long. The CDR3 DNA follows: TGTGCCATCAGTGAGTCGGGCGGACAGGGCCGTGGCTACACCTTC. It codes for CAISESGGQGRGYTF.

This clonotype was counted ten times or more. The chain recombines TRBV3-1 with TRBJ2-4; 9 bases map to TRBD2. This CDR3 comprises 17 residues. With 0 bases clipped from V and 3 bases from J, the junction kept 6 bases outside the gene matches. Germline V lookup: CDR1 LGHDT, CDR2 YNNKEL (reference sequence). The CDR3 nucleotides read TGTGCCAGCAGCCAAGAGGGGACTAGCTCTGGCAAAAACATTCAGTACTTC. Encoded protein: CASSQEGTSSGKNIQYF.

This clonotype was picked up a small number of times. The rearrangement uses TRBV5-1 and TRBJ2-7; the D gene is possibly TRBD1 (5 bases). Germline V gives CDR1 SGHRS, CDR2 YFSETQ. There are 14 residues in the CDR3. Deletions cut 1 base from V and 5 bases from J, with 13 bases between. CDR3 in amino acids: CASSLQGAHNEQYF. CDR3 coding DNA: TGCGCCAGCAGCTTGCAAGGGGCGCATAACGAGCAGTACTTC. The variable domain in full, completed from reference TRBV5-1 and TRBJ2-7, reads KAGVTQTPRYLIKTRGQQVTLSCSPISGHRSVSWYQQTPGQGLQFLFEYFSETQRNKGNFPGRFSGRQFSNSRSEMNVSTLELGDSALYLCASSLQGAHNEQYFGPGTRLTVT.

This clonotype was seen more than once but under ten times. The J gene is TRBJ2-3, the V gene TRBV24-1; D is unclear. The germline gives CDR1 KGHDR, CDR2 SFDVKD. This CDR3 spans 13 amino acids. With 9 bases removed from V and 0 bases from J, the gap between germline ends came to 9 bases. CDR3 protein: CATGQGSTDTQYF. The CDR3 nucleotides read TGTGCCACCGGCCAAGGGAGCACAGATACGCAGTATTTT.

The J gene is TRBJ2-7, the V gene TRBV28, with 8 bases identical to TRBD1. This CDR3 spans 14 amino acids. The V and J ends lost 8 bases and 0 bases, in that order; junction bases with no gene match: 6. The germline CDR1 and CDR2 sequences are MDHEN and SYDVKM. This CDR3 is CASRDRSSSYEQYF. CDR3 in DNA: TGTGCCAGCCGGGACAGGTCTAGCTCCTACGAGCAGTACTTC.

V is TRBV24-1 and J is TRBJ2-5; 10 bases align to TRBD1. CDR1 is KGHDR and CDR2 is SFDVKD in the germline V gene. Trimming cost V 4 bases and J 3 bases; bases outside gene matches: 4. The CDR3 extends over 15 amino acids. CDR3 residues: CATSETGTGEETQYF. The CDR3 DNA reads as TGTGCCACCAGTGAGACCGGGACAGGGGAAGAGACCCAGTACTTC.

This clonotype was seen only a few times. The V call is TRBV5-1, the J call TRBJ2-3; no clear D gene. The CDR3 length is 15 residues. Germline CDR1 is SGHRS and CDR2 is YFSETQ. V lost 5 bases to trimming and J lost 5 bases, with 18 bases between them. The CDR3 is CASRDGSGYGDTQYF. CDR3 sequence (DNA): TGCGCCAGCAGAGATGGCTCCGGGTATGGAGATACGCAGTATTTT. The full variable domain, rest sourced from reference TRBV5-1 and TRBJ2-3, is KAGVTQTPRYLIKTRGQQVTLSCSPISGHRSVSWYQQTPGQGLQFLFEYFSETQRNKGNFPGRFSGRQFSNSRSEMNVSTLELGDSALYLCASRDGSGYGDTQYFGPGTRLTVL.

In this sample, this clonotype turned up a few times. V is TRBV7-8 and J is TRBJ2-1, with D unclear. V gave up 2 bases and J gave up 3 bases, with 26 bases separating them. The CDR3 consists of 20 residues. Germline V gives CDR1 SGHVS, CDR2 FQNEAQ. CDR3 coding DNA: TGTGCCAGCAGCTTACTAGTCGGCATTTCAGCAATCTTAGTCTACAATGAGCAGTTCTTC. It is translated as CASSLLVGISAILVYNEQFF.

Ten or more counts support this clonotype. This chain connects TRBV14 to TRBJ1-1; D perhaps matches TRBD1 (5 bases). The germline V and J ends were trimmed by 0 bases and 4 bases, with 15 bases remaining between them. This CDR3 region has 16 residues. The germline CDR1 and CDR2 sequences are SGHDN and FVKESK. CDR3 coding DNA: TGTGCCAGCAGCCAAGATCTTGAGATCGGGGCCACTGAAGCTTTCTTT. Residues: CASSQDLEIGATEAFF.